These 19 T cell receptor beta chains were sequenced from one sample in a study of blood T cell repertoires in COVID-19. Profiled with immunoSEQ multiplex PCR; TCRdb holds only in-frame clones, not every one. The profile shows some 73,000 clones, around 85% of them singletons. Sequencing was carried out using peripheral blood. The receptors come from a woman of 80 years or more with active or convalescent COVID-19.

V usage is TRBV7-3 and J usage is TRBJ2-2; D possibly corresponds to TRBD2 (5 bases). The CDR3 is 13 amino acids. In germline, CDR1 is SGHTA, CDR2 FQGTGA. Trimming cost V 11 bases and J 2 bases, with 12 bases left between them. CDR3 DNA: TGTGCCTCGAGGGCGGTTAACACCGGGGAGCTGTTTTTT. As protein: CASRAVNTGELFF.

The V gene is TRBV28, the J gene TRBJ2-3; a possible D gene is TRBD2 (7 bases). This CDR3 has 13 residues. Germline V gene sequence: CDR1 MDHEN, CDR2 SYDVKM. V was clipped by 8 bases and J by 2 bases, with 11 bases between them. The CDR3 coding sequence is TGTGCCAGCGGAGGGGGGGACACAGATACGCAGTATTTT. Protein product: CASGGGDTDTQYF. Combining the CDR3 with reference TRBV28 and TRBJ2-3 gives the whole variable domain DVKVTQSSRYLVKRTGEKVFLECVQDMDHENMFWYRQDPGLGLRLIYFSYDVKMKEKGDIPEGYSVSREKKERFSLILESASTNQTSMYLCASGGGDTDTQYFGPGTRLTVL.

The J gene is TRBJ1-5, the V gene TRBV28; D ambiguous. Germline CDR1 and CDR2: MDHEN and SYDVKM. The CDR3 totals 14 residues. Trimming removed 2 bases from V and 2 bases from J, with 7 bases in between. CDR3 protein: CASSLNLGNQPQHF. The CDR3 coding sequence is TGTGCCAGCAGTTTAAACTTAGGCAATCAGCCCCAGCATTTT.

This clone has a single count. The genes are TRBV5-6 and TRBJ1-1; perhaps TRBD1 as D (5 bases). Germline loops: CDR1 SGHDT, CDR2 YYEEEE. V gave up 5 bases and J gave up 1 base, with 18 bases separating them. The CDR3 is 16 residues long. CDR3 sequence: CASRPKAGRGNTEAFF. CDR3 coding DNA: TGTGCCAGCAGACCCAAGGCGGGACGGGGGAACACTGAAGCTTTCTTT.

A note on this clone: An end of the junction does not agree with germline; a read error may underlie this. The chain recombines TRBV7-7 with TRBJ2-7, with 10 positions matching TRBD2. The CDR3 extends over 15 amino acids. Germline V CDR1 and CDR2: SSHAT, FNYEAQ (reference sequence). The CDR3 here is CASSPWSGGAVEQYF. Written as DNA, the CDR3 is TGTGCTAGCAGCCCGTGGAGCGGGGGGGCGGTCGAGCAGTACTTC. Full variable domain (remainder filled in from reference TRBV7-7 and TRBJ2-7): GAGVSQSPRYKVTKRGQDVTLRCDPISSHATLYWYQQALGQGPEFLTYFNYEAQPDKSGLPSDRFSAERPEGSISTLTIQRTEQRDSAMYRCASSPWSGGAVEQYFGPGTRLTVT.

J is TRBJ1-6 and V is TRBV7-2; 10 nucleotides line up with TRBD1. With V trimmed by 5 bases and J by 9 bases, 7 bases remained unmatched. This CDR3 has 15 amino acids. The germline V gene encodes CDR1 SGHTA and CDR2 FQGNSA. CDR3 coding DNA: TGTGCCAGCAGCACCCAGGGACAGGGGAGTTCACCCCTCCACTTT. As protein: CASSTQGQGSSPLHF.

The J gene is TRBJ1-1, the V gene TRBV25-1; 7 bases match TRBD1. Trimming cost V 6 bases and J 5 bases; bases outside gene matches: 9. Germline V CDR1 and CDR2: MGHDK, SYGVNS. This CDR3 spans 14 amino acids. This CDR3 is CASRERGRRTEAFF. The CDR3 region has the DNA TGTGCCAGCAGAGAAAGGGGGCGACGGACTGAAGCTTTCTTT.

This chain links TRBV11-2 with TRBJ1-3, with a tentative D call TRBD1 (5 bases). CDR1 SGHAT and CDR2 FQNNGV come from the germline V gene. V lost 4 bases and J lost 3, with 10 bases in between. This CDR3 has 14 residues. DNA for the CDR3: TGTGCCAGCAGCTCTAGTACAGGTGGAAACACCATATATTTT. Residues: CASSSSTGGNTIYF.

In this sample, this clone turned up a few times. V and J are TRBV28 and TRBJ1-5; 8 bases are a match to TRBD1. Germline trimming cut 4 bases from V and 7 bases from J; bases unmatched to any gene: 6. CDR3 length: 14 residues. Looked up from germline, CDR1 is MDHEN and CDR2 is SYDVKM. The CDR3 sequence is CASSWDRTWQPQHF. The CDR3 bases are TGTGCCAGCAGTTGGGACAGGACTTGGCAGCCCCAGCATTTT.

CDR3 sequence (DNA): TGTGCCAGCGGCGCGGGCAGTGTCAGGGGGCAAGGCTATGGCTACACCTTC. This sequence encodes CASGAGSVRGQGYGYTF. V and J are TRBV28 and TRBJ1-2; TRBD1 agrees at 8 bases. Germline V gene lookup returns CDR1 MDHEN and CDR2 SYDVKM. This CDR3 has 17 amino acids. With 8 bases clipped from V and 4 bases from J, the junction kept 18 bases outside the gene matches.

The chain uses TRBV11-2 and TRBJ1-2; D gene unclear. The CDR3 extends over 13 amino acids. Germline V gene lookup returns CDR1 SGHAT and CDR2 FQNNGV. Trimming stripped 5 bases from V and 7 bases from J, with 14 bases between. This CDR3 is CASSATGGSGYTF. CDR3 bases: TGTGCCAGCAGCGCAACGGGCGGGAGTGGCTACACCTTC.

This rearrangement joins TRBV7-9 to TRBJ2-5; 7 bases align to TRBD2. The CDR3 extends over 13 amino acids. The J segment lost 5 bases and the V segment lost 5 bases, leaving 5 bases of the junction unmatched. The germline V gene encodes CDR1 SEHNR and CDR2 FQNEAQ (reference sequence). CDR3: CASSPTGGETQYF. The CDR3 DNA sequence: TGTGCCAGCAGCCCCACCGGGGGGGAGACCCAGTACTTC. The full variable domain, in which reference TRBV7-9 and TRBJ2-5 provide the parts outside the CDR3, is DTGVSQNPRHKITKRGQNVTFRCDPISEHNRLYWYRQTLGQGPEFLTYFQNEAQLEKSRLLSDRFSAERPKGSFSTLEIQRTEQGDSAMYLCASSPTGGETQYFGPGTRLLVL.

J is TRBJ1-1 and V is TRBV5-6; weak D call: TRBD1 (6 bases). CDR1 and CDR2 from the germline V gene are SGHDT and YYEEEE. V lost 4 bases to trimming and J lost 11 bases, with 18 bases between them. This CDR3 spans 13 amino acids. CDR3 nucleotides: TGTGCCAGCAGCGCCGGTGGGACAATGATGGCTTTCTTT. This translates into CASSAGGTMMAFF.

The chain combines TRBV18 with TRBJ2-2; D might be TRBD1 (6 bases). Looked up from germline, CDR1 is KGHSH and CDR2 is LQKENI. There are 14 residues in the CDR3. Trimming removed 8 bases from V and 4 bases from J, with 14 bases in between. The CDR3 DNA reads as TGTGCCAGCCATCCAGGGGCGACCACCGGGGAGCTGTTTTTT. It encodes CASHPGATTGELFF.

This chain uses TRBV10-1 with TRBJ2-3; perhaps TRBD2 as D (5 bases). Germline V gives CDR1 WNHNN, CDR2 SYGVQD (reference sequence). Trimming took 3 bases from V and 3 from J, leaving 10 bases between them. CDR3 length: 14 residues. CDR3 protein: CASSDQPGTDTQYF. CDR3 coding DNA: TGCGCCAGCAGTGACCAGCCGGGAACAGATACGCAGTATTTT.

This sequence joins TRBV5-6 and TRBJ1-1; D remains ambiguous. Germline V CDR1 and CDR2: SGHDT, YYEEEE. V shed 6 bases and J shed 1 base, with 13 bases lying between them. The CDR3 is made up of 14 amino acids. For the CDR3, the DNA is TGTGCCAGCACGTACGCGGAAAAGAACACTGAAGCTTTCTTT. As protein: CASTYAEKNTEAFF.

The J gene is TRBJ1-6, the V gene TRBV27; maybe TRBD1 (6 bases). The CDR3 totals 14 residues. Per germline, CDR1 MNHEY and CDR2 SMNVEV (reference sequence). V lost 11 bases to trimming and J lost 1 base, with 12 bases between them. As DNA, the CDR3 is TGTGCCGTAGGACAGATTTCCTATAATTCACCCCTCCACTTT. Amino acid sequence: CAVGQISYNSPLHF.

This rearrangement joins TRBV4-3 to TRBJ2-7; D is unclear. V was cut by 0 bases and J by 2 bases, with 11 bases left in between. There are 15 residues in the CDR3. Per germline, CDR1 LGHNA and CDR2 YSLEER. The CDR3 DNA reads as TGCGCCAGCAGCCAAGATATGACTGTTACCTACGAGCAGTACTTC. As protein: CASSQDMTVTYEQYF.

This clone was seen more than once but under ten times. The CDR3 nucleotides are TGTGCCAGCTCACAAGGGACAGGGGCCGAACATTTT. Translating it yields CASSQGTGAEHF. The rearrangement joins TRBV18 to TRBJ1-5; TRBD1 aligns across 10 bases. The CDR3 length is 12 residues. Germline-derived CDR1 and CDR2 are KGHSH and LQKENI. Unmatched junction bases numbered 7, after V lost 4 bases and J lost 16 bases.